The present entry profiles one TCR beta chain with its context. A much larger clone is a single base away; this may be a read error. One entry per CDR3 protein results from TCRdb running MiXCR on the RACE reads. This table has about 380,000 distinct CDR3 sequences, roughly 4.6% appearing once. This sample is part of a study of human T cells and chemical hapten exposure. Study context: The patch tests put 0.01% DPC on the skin of the upper back and were read 6 days later.

The time point is: pre-sensitization, week 0. Treatment: therapeutic diphenylcyclopropenone sensitization with weekly scalp DPC. Researchers sampled blood before each patch test went on. Donors were 18 to 70-year-old alopecia patients suitable for DPC. Unfractionated whole blood was the source of the extracted total RNA. The material sequenced was whole blood, taken in connection with sensitization to the hapten diphenylcyclopropenone (DPC). The TCR originated in a woman aged 50 to 65 with alopecia areata. Some clones in this sample may be carry-over from other donors' samples.

CDR3 DNA: TGTGCCAGCAGTTCCGGGACAGGGTATTATAGCAATCAGCCCCAGCATTTT. This codes for CASSSGTGYYSNQPQHF. V and J are TRBV6-5 and TRBJ1-5; the match to TRBD1 covers 9 bases. J was trimmed by 0 bases and V by 4 bases; bases with no gene match: 7. CDR3 length: 17 amino acids. The V gene's germline CDR1 is MNHEY and CDR2 SVGAGI.